Reported below is one TCR beta chain. The antigen remains unidentified. The data were produced by immunoSEQ multiplex PCR, yet TCRdb's version contains in-frame clones alone and is incomplete. This table has 13,000 or so clones, roughly 74% appearing once. This entry is derived from a study of tumor-infiltrating lymphocytes in localized non-small cell lung cancer. Whole-study results and caveats: T-cell fraction did not differ between immunotypes IM1 and IM2. Only some patients had TCR sequencing, depending on available tissue.

CDR1 LNHDA and CDR2 SQIVND come from the germline V gene (reference sequence). There are 13 residues in the CDR3. The V end lost 6 bases, the J end lost 3 bases, and 12 bases lay between the germline ends. The sequencing sample was made of uninvolved lung tissue not adjacent to the tumor. This receptor was taken from a human donor with non-small cell lung cancer. The chain recombines TRBV19 with TRBJ2-7; possible D gene TRBD2, 6 bases. The CDR3 bases are TGTGCCAGTAGAGAGATGGGAGGCTACGAGCAGTACTTC. It codes for CASREMGGYEQYF. Looking up the rest from reference TRBV19 and TRBJ2-7 gives the full variable domain: DGGITQSPKYLFRKEGQNVTLSCEQNLNHDAMYWYRQDPGQGLRLIYYSQIVNDFQKGDIAEGYSVSREKKESFPLTVTSAQKNPTAFYLCASREMGGYEQYFGPGTRLTVT.